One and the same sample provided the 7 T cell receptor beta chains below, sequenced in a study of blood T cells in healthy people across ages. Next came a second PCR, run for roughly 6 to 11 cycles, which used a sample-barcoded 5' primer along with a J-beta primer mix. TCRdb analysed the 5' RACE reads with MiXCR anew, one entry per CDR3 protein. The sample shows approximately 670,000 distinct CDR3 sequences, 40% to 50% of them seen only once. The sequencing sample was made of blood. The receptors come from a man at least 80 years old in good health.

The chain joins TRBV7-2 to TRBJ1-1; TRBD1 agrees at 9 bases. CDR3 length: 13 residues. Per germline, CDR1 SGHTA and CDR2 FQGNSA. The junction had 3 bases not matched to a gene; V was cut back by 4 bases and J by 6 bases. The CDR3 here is CASSSWTGAEAFF. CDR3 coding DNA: TGTGCCAGCAGCTCGTGGACAGGGGCTGAAGCTTTCTTT.

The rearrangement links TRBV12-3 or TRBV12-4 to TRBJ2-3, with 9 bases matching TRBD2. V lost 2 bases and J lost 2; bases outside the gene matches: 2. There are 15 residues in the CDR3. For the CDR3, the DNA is TGTGCCAGCAGTTTACTAGCGGGACTCACAGATACGCAGTATTTT. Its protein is CASSLLAGLTDTQYF.

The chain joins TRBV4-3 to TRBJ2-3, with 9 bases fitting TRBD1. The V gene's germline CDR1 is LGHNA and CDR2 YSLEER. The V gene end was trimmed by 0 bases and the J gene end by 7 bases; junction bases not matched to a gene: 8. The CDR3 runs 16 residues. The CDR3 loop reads CASSQDPGQGLNTQYF. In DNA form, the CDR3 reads TGCGCCAGCAGCCAAGATCCGGGACAGGGATTAAATACGCAGTATTTT.

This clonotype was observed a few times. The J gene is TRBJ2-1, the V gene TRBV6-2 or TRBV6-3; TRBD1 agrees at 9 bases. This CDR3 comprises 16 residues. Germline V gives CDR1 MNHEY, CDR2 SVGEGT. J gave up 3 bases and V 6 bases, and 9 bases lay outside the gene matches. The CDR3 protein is CASRLVGTGIYNEQFF. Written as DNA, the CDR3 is TGTGCCAGCAGACTTGTCGGGACAGGGATCTACAATGAGCAGTTCTTC.

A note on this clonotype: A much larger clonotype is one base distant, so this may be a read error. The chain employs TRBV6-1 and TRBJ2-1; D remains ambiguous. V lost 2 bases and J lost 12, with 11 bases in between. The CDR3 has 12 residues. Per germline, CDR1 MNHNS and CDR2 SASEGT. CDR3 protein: CASSERISAQFF. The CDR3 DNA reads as TGTGCCAGCAGTGAAAGGATATCAGCGCAGTTCTTC.

CDR3 sequence: CASSLLKVTSYNEQFF. DNA of the CDR3: TGTGCCAGCAGCTTATTGAAAGTAACCTCCTACAATGAGCAGTTCTTC. The V gene is TRBV7-2, the J gene TRBJ2-1; D call uncertain. Germline V gene lookup returns CDR1 SGHTA and CDR2 FQGNSA. The V and J ends lost 2 bases and 0 bases respectively, with 11 bases between them. The CDR3 runs 16 residues. Filled out from reference TRBV7-2 and TRBJ2-1, the complete variable domain reads GAGVSQSPSNKVTEKGKDVELRCDPISGHTALYWYRQSLGQGLEFLIYFQGNSAPDKSGLPSDRFSAERTGGSVSTLTIQRTQQEDSAVYLCASSLLKVTSYNEQFFGPGTRLTVL.

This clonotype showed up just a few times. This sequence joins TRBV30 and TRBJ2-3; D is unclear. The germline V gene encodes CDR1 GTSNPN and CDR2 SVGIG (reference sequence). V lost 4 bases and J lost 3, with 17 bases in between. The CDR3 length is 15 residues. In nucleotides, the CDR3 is TGTGCCTGGACCCGTAATCTTTATTCAACAGATACGCAGTATTTT. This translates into CAWTRNLYSTDTQYF.